The 14 T cell receptor beta chains presented below share a single source sample, sequenced in a study of blood T cell repertoires in COVID-19. Sequenced by immunoSEQ multiplex PCR; TCRdb stores in-frame clones only, minus some. Of around 100,000 clones in the sample, roughly nine tenths were seen once. Sequencing used peripheral blood. The receptor set was obtained from a woman aged 45-60 years with COVID-19, enrolled during active disease.

The chain employs TRBV7-3 and TRBJ2-1; 10 bases match TRBD1. V lost 2 bases to trimming and J lost 5 bases; unmatched junction nucleotides: 6. The CDR3 has 16 amino acids. Germline lookup yields CDR1 SGHTA and CDR2 FQGTGA. CDR3 sequence (DNA): TGTGCCAGCAGCTTATGGGGACAGGGGATGGACAATGAGCAGTTCTTC. This translates into CASSLWGQGMDNEQFF. Drawing the rest from reference TRBV7-3 and TRBJ2-1, the complete variable domain is GAGVSQTPSNKVTEKGKYVELRCDPISGHTALYWYRQSLGQGPEFLIYFQGTGAADDSGLPNDRFFAVRPEGSVSTLKIQRTERGDSAVYLCASSLWGQGMDNEQFFGPGTRLTVL.

In its sample, this clone was seen a few times. The chain combines TRBV7-9 with TRBJ1-2; tentatively, D is TRBD1 (6 bases). This CDR3 is built from 13 residues. Germline lookup yields CDR1 SEHNR and CDR2 FQNEAQ (reference sequence). V dropped 4 bases and J dropped 7 bases, with 13 bases sitting between them. The CDR3 nucleotides are TGTGCCAGCAGCTCCACAGGGATGAGTGGCTACACCTTC. Its translation: CASSSTGMSGYTF.

The chain joins TRBV7-9 to TRBJ2-3, with D perhaps matching TRBD1 (6 bases). CDR1 and CDR2 from the germline V gene are SEHNR and FQNEAQ (reference sequence). The CDR3 length is 15 residues. Trimming shortened V by 5 bases and J by 2 bases, and 14 bases separated the two germline ends. The CDR3 here is CASSPRRTDTDTQYF. The CDR3 region has the DNA TGTGCCAGCAGCCCGCGTAGGACAGACACAGATACGCAGTATTTT.

This chain links TRBV7-9 with TRBJ1-2, with D tentatively TRBD1 (5 bases). The germline gives CDR1 SEHNR, CDR2 FQNEAQ (reference sequence). CDR3 length: 14 residues. V lost 4 bases and J 2 bases, leaving 11 bases between the germline ends. The CDR3 nucleotides read TGTGCCAGCAGCTCCCCGGCAGGGAACTATGGCTACACCTTC. Translated, it gives CASSSPAGNYGYTF.

J is TRBJ2-1 and V is TRBV3-1 (or the pseudogene TRBV3-2); TRBD1 matches at 8 bases. The V and J ends lost 3 bases and 3 bases, in that order; junction bases with no gene match: 19. Germline V lookup: CDR1 LGHDT, CDR2 YNNKEL (reference sequence). This CDR3 comprises 20 residues. The CDR3 DNA sequence: TGTGCCAGCAGCCACTCCCCATCCGACAGGGGAGTAACATACTACAATGAGCAGTTCTTC. It is translated as CASSHSPSDRGVTYYNEQFF.

The rearrangement joins TRBV21-1 to TRBJ1-5; the listed D gene, TRBD1, was not tested against the DNA. TRBV21-1 represents a pseudogene. The CDR3 covers 16 residues. CDR3 sequence: CASSKVVRDSNQPQHF. The CDR3 DNA is TGTGCCAGCAGCAAAGTGGTCAGGGATAGCAATCAGCCCCAGCATTTT.

The chain recombines TRBV11-3 with TRBJ2-3, with 12 nucleotides matching TRBD2. The V segment lost 2 bases and the J segment 0 bases; nucleotides outside the gene matches: 6. This CDR3 has 18 residues. CDR1 SGHNT and CDR2 YENEEA come from the germline V gene. The CDR3 DNA reads as TGTGCCAGCAGCTTAACGGGACTAGCGGGCTCTAGCACAGATACGCAGTATTTT. This encodes CASSLTGLAGSSTDTQYF.

This sequence joins TRBV6-2 or TRBV6-3 and TRBJ1-5; D is possibly TRBD1 (6 bases). CDR1 is MNHEY and CDR2 is SVGEGT in the germline V gene. This CDR3 contains 15 residues. V was shortened by 5 bases and J by 5 bases, with 16 bases between the two germline ends. The CDR3 spells CASSISRDNHQPQHF. Written as DNA, the CDR3 is TGTGCCAGCAGTATATCCCGGGACAACCATCAGCCCCAGCATTTT.

V usage is TRBV7-9 and J usage is TRBJ1-2; no reliable D call. The CDR3 is 11 residues long. The V end lost 1 base, the J end lost 13 bases, and 10 bases lay between the germline ends. Germline lookup yields CDR1 SEHNR and CDR2 FQNEAQ (reference sequence). CDR3 protein: CASSLVEFSTF. DNA for the CDR3: TGTGCCAGCAGCTTAGTAGAATTTTCCACCTTC.

The V and J genes are TRBV7-2 and TRBJ1-5, with a tentative D call TRBD1 (6 bases). The germline gives CDR1 SGHTA, CDR2 FQGNSA. V was pared by 3 bases and J by 7 bases, with 10 bases between. The CDR3 has 13 amino acids. CDR3 sequence (DNA): TGTGCCAGCAGCTTTTTACAGGGACAGCCCCAGCATTTT. The encoded protein is CASSFLQGQPQHF.

The CDR3 loop reads CASSSEGARGNQPQHF. The CDR3 DNA follows: TGTGCCAGCTCATCTGAGGGGGCTCGGGGCAATCAGCCCCAGCATTTT. The chain carries TRBV18 and TRBJ1-5, with TRBD1 matching 7 bases. Germline V gene sequence: CDR1 KGHSH, CDR2 LQKENI. With V trimmed by 5 bases and J by 2 bases, 9 bases remained unmatched. The CDR3 totals 16 residues.

J is TRBJ1-6 and V is TRBV12-3 or TRBV12-4; D is uncertain. Trimming removed 7 bases from V and 12 bases from J, with 10 bases in between. The CDR3 totals 11 residues. In DNA, the CDR3 is TGTGCCAGCACCGAGTCTAGACCCCTCCACTTT. Its translation is CASTESRPLHF.

This chain uses TRBV24-1 with TRBJ1-1; possibly TRBD1 for D (6 bases). Trimming took off 7 bases at V and 5 bases at J, with 13 bases between the two ends. The CDR3 covers 13 residues. From germline, CDR1 is KGHDR and CDR2 SFDVKD. DNA for the CDR3: TGTGCCACCAGACAGGGTACCGGGACTGAAGCTTTCTTT. It codes for CATRQGTGTEAFF.

V gene TRBV10-3 combines with J gene TRBJ2-1; 10 positions match TRBD2. V trimming: 4 bases; J trimming: 10 bases; junction bases outside the gene matches: 10. The CDR3 spans 15 residues. CDR1 ENHRY and CDR2 SYGVKD come from the germline V gene. CDR3 coding DNA: TGTGCCATCAGTGTGGAAGCGGGGGGGCCGGAGGAGCAGTTCTTC. It specifies CAISVEAGGPEEQFF.